This paragraph reports one T cell receptor beta chain. What it binds is unknown. Primers: 60 Vbeta forward and 13 Jbeta reverse. Per the original data handling: Roughly 11 million shared chains were among approximately 87 million unique TCR beta chains counted in a later analysis. Only in-frame clones appear in the TCRdb table, and some are missing; sequencing was by immunoSEQ multiplex PCR. V and J calls plus clone size are reproduced from that table; the DNA served to infer D and trimming. The sample contains fewer than 180,000 clones, about 60% of which appear only once. The CDR3 loop spans 14 amino acids. The V end was cut by 2 bases, the J end by 7 bases, with 14 bases between. Germline V gene sequence: CDR1 MNHEY, CDR2 SMNVEV (reference sequence). The data belong to a study of cytomegalovirus exposure and HLA in healthy donors. Study-wide results and limits: Later work associated 16,951 TCR beta sequences with HLA alleles at 0.05 false discovery rate. Available immune exposure information covered CMV serostatus only. Despite most TCR sequences being rare, some public TCRs occurred in many donors.

Sample: PBMCs. This receptor was taken from an older woman in good health and CMV-seropositive. This chain uses TRBV27 with TRBJ1-2, with D perhaps matching TRBD1 (6 bases). CDR3 sequence reads: CASSLRAQGIGYTF. CDR3 in DNA: TGTGCCAGCAGTTTACGGGCACAGGGCATTGGCTACACCTTC.